The subject of this entry is one T cell receptor beta chain. The antigen is undetermined. These data belong to a study of cytomegalovirus exposure and HLA in healthy donors. Study at large: Across around 400 genotyped donors, around 80% landed in the Caucasian-associated ancestry cluster. Study-wide results and limits: TCR beta sequences numbering under 20,000 were associated with HLA alleles at 0.05 false discovery rate in a later analysis. A later analysis reported that several of the most significant clusters appeared to be linked to common viral pathogens, among them Epstein-Barr virus.

PCR was performed using 60 Vbeta and 13 Jbeta primers. Produced via immunoSEQ multiplex PCR; TCRdb's table is partial and in-frame only. The sample table sets out around 140,000 clones. The CDR3 length is 17 residues. Germline loops: CDR1 LGHNA, CDR2 YNFKEQ. V lost 1 base and J lost 1; bases outside the gene matches: 5. This chain joins TRBV4-2 and TRBJ2-2; 8 bases line up with TRBD2. This TCR derives from a woman aged 18 to 35 in good health and CMV-seronegative. Sequencing was done on a sample of PBMCs. CDR3 sequence (DNA): TGTGCCAGCAGCCAAGTTTATAGCGGGGTGAACACCGGGGAGCTGTTTTTT. Translating gives CASSQVYSGVNTGELFF.